This T cell receptor beta chain was documented in a study of OX40 agonist ivuxolimab in advanced cancers. About the research overall: An agonistic anti-OX40 (CD134) antibody, ivuxolimab, was used to treat the patients. Those treated in dose escalation had hepatocellular carcinoma, melanoma, renal cell cancer or head and neck cancer.

Note on this clone: Its antigen is not identified.

This CDR3 comprises 14 residues. Germline CDR1 and CDR2: SNHLY and FYNNEI. J lost 8 bases, V lost 4 bases, and 8 bases had no gene match. Data came from immunoSEQ multiplex PCR; TCRdb stores just in-frame clones and leaves some out. The sample yields 90,000 to 100,000 clones, roughly nine tenths seen once. Study observations and caveats: Averaged across samples, CD8+ T cells carried more expanded clones than CD4+ did. Clonal expansion was seen in CD4+ and CD8+ blood T cells by week 6 at 0.1 to 3.0 mg/kg.

V is TRBV2 and J is TRBJ1-5; TRBD1 agrees at 7 bases. The receptor was isolated from an adult with an advanced solid tumor such as melanoma, head and neck, liver or kidney cancer. The sequencing used CD4+ or CD8+ T cells sorted from blood, collected in a trial of the OX40 agonist ivuxolimab. CDR3 sequence reads: CASSGQGGQEPQHF. CDR3 nucleotide sequence: TGTGCCAGCAGTGGGCAGGGGGGTCAGGAGCCCCAGCATTTT. The full variable domain, in which reference TRBV2 and TRBJ1-5 provide the parts outside the CDR3, is EPEVTQTPSHQVTQMGQEVILRCVPISNHLYFYWYRQILGQKVEFLVSFYNNEISEKSEIFDDQFSVERPDGSNFTLKIRSTKLEDSAMYFCASSGQGGQEPQHFGDGTRLSIL.